This TCR beta chain is from a study of vaccination and CD4 T cells after COVID-19. Overall study: Across the group, participants received two doses of either BNT162b2 or mRNA-1273 vaccine.

The sample holds a few counts of this clonotype. The antigen remains unidentified. In germline, CDR1 is MNHEY, CDR2 SMNVEV (reference sequence). This CDR3 contains 18 residues. Trimming at V came to 5 bases and at J to 4 bases, leaving 19 bases not matched to a gene. Cultured CD4+ T cell DNA was sequenced using the Oncomine TCR Beta short-read assay. TCRdb fed the PCR reads into MiXCR, producing one record per CDR3 protein. The sample has more than 15,000 distinct CDR3 sequences, around 60% seen once; the top ten hold roughly 10%. Treatment meaning: approximately nine-day PBMC culture with coronavirus spike peptide pools or control peptides (ViraFEST assay).

The sequence was obtained from a human donor who had recovered from COVID-19. The chain employs TRBV27 and TRBJ2-5; 7 nucleotides agree with TRBD2. Material: CD4+ T cells from blood, cultured in vitro. CDR3 in amino acids: CASSPSAFAGVSLETQYF. CDR3 DNA sequence: TGTGCCAGCAGTCCCTCCGCTTTTGCGGGAGTCTCGTTAGAGACCCAGTACTTC.